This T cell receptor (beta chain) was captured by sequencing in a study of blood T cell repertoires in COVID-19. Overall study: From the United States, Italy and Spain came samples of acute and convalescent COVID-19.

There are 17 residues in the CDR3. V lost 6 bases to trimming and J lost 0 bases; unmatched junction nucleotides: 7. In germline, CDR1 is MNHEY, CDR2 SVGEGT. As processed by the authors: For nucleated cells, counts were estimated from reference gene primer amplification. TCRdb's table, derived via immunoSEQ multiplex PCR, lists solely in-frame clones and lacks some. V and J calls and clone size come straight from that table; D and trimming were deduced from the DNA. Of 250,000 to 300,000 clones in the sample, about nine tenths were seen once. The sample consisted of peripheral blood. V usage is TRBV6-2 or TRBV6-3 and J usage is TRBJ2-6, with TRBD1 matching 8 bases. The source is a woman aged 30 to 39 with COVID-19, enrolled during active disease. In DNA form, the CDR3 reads TGTGCCAGCAGCTCGGACAGGGAAAACTCTGGGGCCAACGTCCTGACTTTC. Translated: CASSSDRENSGANVLTF.